The 9 T cell receptor beta chains given below trace back to one sample, sequenced in a study of tumor-infiltrating lymphocytes in oesophageal squamous cell carcinoma. Each CDR3 protein is one row after TCRdb ran MiXCR on the PCR reads. The sample shows 15,000 to 25,000 distinct CDR3 sequences, 40% to 50% of them seen only once. The sample consisted of normal esophageal tissue next to the tumor. Source of these receptors: a male donor with esophageal squamous cell carcinoma.

As regards this clonotype: A junction end diverges from the germline sequence, so it may reflect a read error. The V and J genes are TRBV7-6 and TRBJ2-1; D may match TRBD1 or TRBD2 (5 bases each). From germline, CDR1 is SGHVS and CDR2 FNYEAQ. The CDR3 has 14 amino acids. This chain's CDR3 is CASSSHPTGTEQFF. The CDR3 nucleotides read TGTGCTAGCAGCTCCCATCCTACGGGGACTGAGCAGTTCTTC. The full variable domain, with the rest looked up from reference TRBV7-6 and TRBJ2-1, is GAGVSQSPRYKVTKRGQDVALRCDPISGHVSLYWYRQALGQGPEFLTYFNYEAQQDKSGLPNDRFSAERPEGSISTLTIQRTEQRDSAMYRCASSSHPTGTEQFFGPGTRLTVL.

The sample holds a few counts of this clonotype. The chain couples TRBV7-2 to TRBJ2-1; TRBD2 agrees at 9 bases. This CDR3 comprises 17 residues. Germline CDR1 and CDR2: SGHTA and FQGNSA. Losses at the gene ends were 1 base for V and 3 bases for J; bases not matched to a gene: 7. Here the CDR3 reads CASSLGSGSGLYNEQFF. The CDR3 DNA reads as TGTGCCAGCAGCTTAGGTAGCGGGAGCGGCCTCTACAATGAGCAGTTCTTC.

This clonotype came up many times. The gene calls are TRBV6-1 and TRBJ1-2; perhaps TRBD1 as D (5 bases). Germline V gene lookup returns CDR1 MNHNS and CDR2 SASEGT. V was cut by 7 bases and J by 2 bases, with 14 bases left in between. CDR3 length: 14 amino acids. This CDR3 reads CASTRRGGNYGYTF. CDR3 bases: TGTGCCAGCACTCGACGGGGGGGGAACTATGGCTACACCTTC.

By its share, this clonotype is medium-sized (0.01 to 0.1%). J is TRBJ2-1 and V is TRBV6-1; D gene ambiguous. V lost 7 bases and J lost 0, with 13 bases in between. CDR1 and CDR2 (germline): MNHNS, SASEGT. The CDR3 is 15 amino acids. CDR3 DNA: TGTGCCAGCACTTCCCTCGCAGGCTCCTACAATGAGCAGTTCTTC. Translating it yields CASTSLAGSYNEQFF.

The chain recombines TRBV11-2 with TRBJ2-1, with D perhaps TRBD2 (5 bases). The CDR3 has 14 amino acids. The germline gives CDR1 SGHAT, CDR2 FQNNGV. With 4 bases removed from V and 12 bases from J, the gap between germline ends came to 19 bases. The CDR3 is CASSSRGYTDTQFF. The CDR3 DNA reads as TGTGCCAGCAGCTCTCGGGGATACACAGATACGCAGTTCTTC.

With respect to this clonotype: This may come from a read error, since a much larger clone is one base off. The chain combines TRBV19 with TRBJ2-7, with 10 bases aligning to TRBD1. Germline V gene data show CDR1 as LNHDA and CDR2 as SQIVND (reference sequence). The length of the CDR3 is 16 residues. After removal of 5 bases from V and 7 bases from J, the junction contained 14 bases not matched to a gene. The CDR3 is CASSPRSTGGYNEQYF. CDR3 bases: TGTGCCAGTAGTCCCCGTTCGACAGGGGGCTACAATGAGCAGTACTTC.

V usage is TRBV7-2 and J usage is TRBJ2-7; D uncertain. V lost 1 base and J lost 4, with 11 bases in between. The CDR3 contains 14 residues. CDR1 and CDR2 (germline): SGHTA, FQGNSA. CDR3 bases: TGTGCCAGCAGCTTAGAGGGTAGGAGATACGAGCAGTACTTC. Translating it yields CASSLEGRRYEQYF. Full variable domain (missing parts from reference TRBV7-2 and TRBJ2-7): GAGVSQSPSNKVTEKGKDVELRCDPISGHTALYWYRQSLGQGLEFLIYFQGNSAPDKSGLPSDRFSAERTGGSVSTLTIQRTQQEDSAVYLCASSLEGRRYEQYFGPGTRLTVT.

This chain links TRBV9 with TRBJ2-7; TRBD2 aligns across 7 bases. With the DNA end fitting TRBJ2-1 better, the J assignment may be wrong. The germline V gene encodes CDR1 SGDLS and CDR2 YYNGEE. This CDR3 region has 16 residues. The CDR3 protein is CASSHLSGGRQNEQFF. In DNA form, the CDR3 reads TGTGCCAGCAGCCACCTAAGTGGCGGGAGACAAAATGAGCAGTTCTTC.

The J gene is TRBJ2-3, the V gene TRBV7-3, with TRBD2 matching over 8 bases. The DNA end is a closer match to TRBJ2-1, so the J assignment may be wrong. The germline gives CDR1 SGHTA, CDR2 FQGTGA. The CDR3 contains 14 residues. CDR3 sequence reads: CARNGGDNYNEQFF. The DNA of the CDR3 is TGTGCCAGGAACGGGGGGGATAACTACAATGAGCAGTTCTTC.